This entry describes one T cell receptor (beta chain). Antigen: not known. The sample comes from a study of T cell responses to AZD1222 COVID-19 vaccine. Overall study results and limits: At 160-218 and 743-854, vaccine-associated CD4 TCRs were dominant, and they spanned spike. At study baseline, merely a handful of AZD1222 recipients were seropositive. Repertoires in all cases were sampled only once the peak T cell response had passed.

Clones were read by immunoSEQ multiplex PCR, and TCRdb kept only the in-frame ones, dropping some. This repertoire shows roughly 120,000 clones, more than 70% found once; its top ten account for around a sixth. Trimming shortened V by 1 base and J by 0 bases, and 3 bases separated the two germline ends. This CDR3 contains 13 residues. The receptor's source is an adult in good health. V is TRBV12-3 or TRBV12-4 and J is TRBJ1-1; no definite D call. The input for sequencing was peripheral blood, taken on day 0 of AZD1222 vaccination. The CDR3 DNA sequence: TGTGCCAGCAGTTTAGTGATGAACACTGAAGCTTTCTTT. Protein: CASSLVMNTEAFF.